The TCR beta chain described here comes from a study of cytomegalovirus exposure and HLA in healthy donors. In regard to this clone: The antigen is unknown.

13 Jbeta primers and 60 Vbeta primers were used for the PCR. Clones were read by immunoSEQ multiplex PCR, and TCRdb kept only the in-frame ones, dropping some. Of some 200,000 clones listed, around 80% are singletons. The study, taken as a whole, reports: An ancestry cluster, one associated with Asian ancestry, reportedly showed fewer N-insertions than the approximately 720-donor mean in a later analysis. Reportedly, diagnosis of cytomegalovirus status by the classifier showed high specificity and sensitivity.

Germline V CDR1 and CDR2: MGHRA, YSYEKL. CDR3 length: 15 amino acids. Unmatched junction bases numbered 5, after V lost 0 bases and J lost 6 bases. Input material: PBMCs. This clonotype was obtained from a man younger than 35 in good health and CMV-seronegative. The rearrangement uses TRBV4-1 and TRBJ2-1; 7 bases fit TRBD1. CDR3 loop: CASSQDQAGGNEQFF. CDR3 DNA sequence: TGCGCCAGCAGCCAAGATCAGGCAGGGGGCAATGAGCAGTTCTTC.